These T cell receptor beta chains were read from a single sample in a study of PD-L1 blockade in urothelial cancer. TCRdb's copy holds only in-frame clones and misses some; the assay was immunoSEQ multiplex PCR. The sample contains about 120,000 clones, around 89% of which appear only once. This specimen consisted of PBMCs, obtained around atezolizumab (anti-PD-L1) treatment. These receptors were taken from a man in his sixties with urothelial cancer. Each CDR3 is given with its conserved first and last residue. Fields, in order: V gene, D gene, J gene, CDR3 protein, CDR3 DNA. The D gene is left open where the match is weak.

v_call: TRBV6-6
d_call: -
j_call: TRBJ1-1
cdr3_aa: CASNDVRGFEAFF
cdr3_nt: TGTGCCAGCAACGACGTAAGGGGGTTTGAAGCTTTCTTT

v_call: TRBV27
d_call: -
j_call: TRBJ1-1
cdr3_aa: CASSLLPKVEAEAFF
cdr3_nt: TGTGCCAGCAGTCTACTACCCAAAGTCGAGGCTGAAGCTTTCTTT

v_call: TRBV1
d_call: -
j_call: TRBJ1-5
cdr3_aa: CTSTSGPQPQHF
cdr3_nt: TGCACCAGCACCTCAGGGCCGCAGCCCCAGCATTTT

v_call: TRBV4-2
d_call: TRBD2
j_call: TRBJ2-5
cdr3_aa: CASSQGPGIGGVERETQYF
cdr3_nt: TGTGCCAGCAGCCAAGGCCCTGGGATCGGGGGGGTGGAGAGAGAGACCCAGTACTTC

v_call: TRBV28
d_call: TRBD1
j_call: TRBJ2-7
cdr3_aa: CASRGAGTGFRDEQYF
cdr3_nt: TGTGCCAGCAGGGGGGCCGGGACAGGGTTTAGAGACGAGCAGTACTTC

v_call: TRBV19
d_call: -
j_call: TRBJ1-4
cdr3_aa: CASSPSWQEANEKLFF
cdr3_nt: TGTGCCAGTAGTCCTTCCTGGCAGGAAGCAAATGAAAAACTGTTTTTT

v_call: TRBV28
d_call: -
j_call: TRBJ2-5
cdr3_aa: CASSRPEDETQYF
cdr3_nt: TGTGCCAGCAGCCGGCCCGAGGATGAGACCCAGTACTTC

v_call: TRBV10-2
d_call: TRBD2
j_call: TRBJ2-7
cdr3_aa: CASKASGSDEQYF
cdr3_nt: TGCGCCAGCAAAGCGAGCGGGAGCGACGAGCAGTACTTC

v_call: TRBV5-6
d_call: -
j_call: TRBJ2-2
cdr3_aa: CASSFEVSNTGELFF
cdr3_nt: TGTGCCAGCAGCTTTGAGGTTTCGAACACCGGGGAGCTGTTTTTT

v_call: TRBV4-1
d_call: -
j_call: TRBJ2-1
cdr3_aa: CASSNPGAYNEQFF
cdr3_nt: TGCGCCAGCAGCAATCCCGGGGCCTACAATGAGCAGTTCTTC

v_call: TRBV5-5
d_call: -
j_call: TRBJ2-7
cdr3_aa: CASSPNRVAGEQYF
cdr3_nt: TGTGCCAGCAGCCCTAACAGGGTGGCGGGCGAGCAGTACTTC

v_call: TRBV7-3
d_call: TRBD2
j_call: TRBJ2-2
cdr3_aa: CASSSGLAAGELFF
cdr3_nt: TGTGCCAGCAGCTCGGGACTAGCGGCAGGGGAGCTGTTTTTT

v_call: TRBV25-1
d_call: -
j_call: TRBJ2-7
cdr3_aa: CASSEQGLIYEQYF
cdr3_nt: TGTGCCAGCAGTGAGCAGGGGCTAATCTACGAGCAGTACTTC

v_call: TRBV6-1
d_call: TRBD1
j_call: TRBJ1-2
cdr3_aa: CASTQQDRLYGYTF
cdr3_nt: TGTGCCAGCACCCAACAGGACAGGCTATATGGCTACACCTTC

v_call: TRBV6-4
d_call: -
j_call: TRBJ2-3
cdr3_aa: CASSTSRAADTQYF
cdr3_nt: TGTGCCAGCAGTACCTCGAGGGCAGCAGATACGCAGTATTTT

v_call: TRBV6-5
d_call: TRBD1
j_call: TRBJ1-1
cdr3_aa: CASSYGQGEKAFF
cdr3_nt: TGTGCCAGCAGTTACGGACAGGGCGAGAAGGCTTTCTTT

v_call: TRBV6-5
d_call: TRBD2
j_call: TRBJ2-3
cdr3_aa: CASMRPGGVADTQYF
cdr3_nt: TGTGCCAGCATGAGACCGGGGGGGGTCGCAGATACGCAGTATTTT

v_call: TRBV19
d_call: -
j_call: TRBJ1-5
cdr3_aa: CASSIWQGGQPQHF
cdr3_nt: TGTGCCAGTAGTATTTGGCAGGGCGGACAGCCCCAGCATTTT

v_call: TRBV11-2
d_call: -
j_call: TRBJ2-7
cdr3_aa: CASSLVGGYKQYF
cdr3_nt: TGTGCCAGCAGCTTAGTAGGCGGCTACAAGCAGTACTTC

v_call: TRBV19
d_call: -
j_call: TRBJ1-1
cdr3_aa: CASSTRPDTEAFF
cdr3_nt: TGTGCCAGTAGTACCCGTCCCGACACTGAAGCTTTCTTT

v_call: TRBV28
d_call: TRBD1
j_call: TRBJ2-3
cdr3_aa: CASSLGQGQRGTDTQYF
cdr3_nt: TGTGCCAGCAGTCTAGGACAGGGCCAAAGAGGAACAGATACGCAGTATTTT

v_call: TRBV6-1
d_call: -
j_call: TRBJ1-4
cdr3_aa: CASSRQWEKLFF
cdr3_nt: TGTGCCAGCAGTAGACAGTGGGAAAAACTGTTTTTT

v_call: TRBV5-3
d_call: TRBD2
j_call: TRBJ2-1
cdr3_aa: CARSFQTSGGGSYNEQFF
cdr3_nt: TGTGCCAGAAGTTTTCAGACTAGCGGAGGAGGGTCCTACAATGAGCAGTTCTTC

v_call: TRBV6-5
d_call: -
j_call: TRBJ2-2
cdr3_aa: CASSPGITGELFF
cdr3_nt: TGTGCCAGCAGCCCCGGGATAACCGGGGAGCTGTTTTTT

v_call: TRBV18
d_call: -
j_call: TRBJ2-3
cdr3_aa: CASSPVPTGVTDTQYF
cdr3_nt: TGTGCCAGCTCACCAGTCCCGACAGGAGTCACAGATACGCAGTATTTT